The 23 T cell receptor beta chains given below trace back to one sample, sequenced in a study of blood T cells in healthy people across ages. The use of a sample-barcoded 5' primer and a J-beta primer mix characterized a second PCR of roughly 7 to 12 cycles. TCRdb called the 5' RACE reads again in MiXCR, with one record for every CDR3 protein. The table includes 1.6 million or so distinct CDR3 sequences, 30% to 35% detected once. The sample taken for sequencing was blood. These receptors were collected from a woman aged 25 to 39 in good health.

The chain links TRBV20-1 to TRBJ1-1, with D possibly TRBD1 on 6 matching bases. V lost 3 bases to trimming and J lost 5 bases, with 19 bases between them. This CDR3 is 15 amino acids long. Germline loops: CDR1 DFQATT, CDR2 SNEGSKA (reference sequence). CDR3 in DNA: TGCAGTGCTAGGAGACAGGTGCGGGGAGGTACTGAAGCTTTCTTT. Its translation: CSARRQVRGGTEAFF.

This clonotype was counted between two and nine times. The CDR3 loop is CASSYSLGPGATGANVLTF. CDR3 bases: TGTGCCAGCAGTTACTCGTTAGGTCCAGGGGCGACTGGGGCCAACGTCCTGACTTTC. V and J are TRBV6-5 and TRBJ2-6; D is perhaps TRBD1 (6 bases). Trimming shortened V by 0 bases and J by 2 bases, and 17 bases separated the two germline ends. Germline V CDR1 and CDR2: MNHEY, SVGAGI. This CDR3 spans 19 amino acids.

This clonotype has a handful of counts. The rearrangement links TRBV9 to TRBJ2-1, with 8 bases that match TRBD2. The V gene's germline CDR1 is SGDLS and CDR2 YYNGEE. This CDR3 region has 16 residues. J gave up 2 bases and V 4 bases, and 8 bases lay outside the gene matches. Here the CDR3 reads CASSQGPAGAYNEQFF. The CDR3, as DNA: TGTGCCAGCAGCCAGGGGCCAGCGGGAGCCTACAATGAGCAGTTCTTC.

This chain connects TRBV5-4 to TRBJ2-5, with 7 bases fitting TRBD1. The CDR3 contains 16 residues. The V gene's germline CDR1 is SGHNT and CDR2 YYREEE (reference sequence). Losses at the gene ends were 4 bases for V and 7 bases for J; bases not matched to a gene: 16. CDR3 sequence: CASSPRQGTKFGTQYF. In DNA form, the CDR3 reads TGTGCCAGCAGCCCACGACAGGGCACGAAATTCGGGACCCAGTACTTC.

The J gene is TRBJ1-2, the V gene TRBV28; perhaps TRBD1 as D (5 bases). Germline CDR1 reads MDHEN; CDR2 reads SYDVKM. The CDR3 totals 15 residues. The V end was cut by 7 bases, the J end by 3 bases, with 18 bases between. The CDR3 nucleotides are TGTGCCAGCAATCCTCGGTCGGGGCGTGACTATGGCTACACCTTC. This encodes CASNPRSGRDYGYTF.

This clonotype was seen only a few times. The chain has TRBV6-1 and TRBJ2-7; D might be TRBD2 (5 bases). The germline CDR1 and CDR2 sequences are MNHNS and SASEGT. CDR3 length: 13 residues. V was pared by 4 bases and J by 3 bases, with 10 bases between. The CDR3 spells CASSVASYYEQYF. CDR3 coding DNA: TGTGCCAGCAGTGTCGCTAGCTACTACGAGCAGTACTTC.

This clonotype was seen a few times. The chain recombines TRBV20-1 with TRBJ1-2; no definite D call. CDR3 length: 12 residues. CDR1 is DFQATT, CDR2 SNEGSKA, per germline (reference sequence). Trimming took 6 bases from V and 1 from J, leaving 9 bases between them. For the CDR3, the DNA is TGCAGTGCCACCCGGTTTAACTATGGCTACACCTTC. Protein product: CSATRFNYGYTF.

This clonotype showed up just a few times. In nucleotides, the CDR3 is TGTGCCAGCAGCCAGCCCGGGACACATGAAAAACTGTTTTTT. Translated: CASSQPGTHEKLFF. The gene calls are TRBV7-2 and TRBJ1-4; weak D call: TRBD1 (6 bases). Germline CDR1 SGHTA, CDR2 FQGNSA. V was trimmed by 5 bases and J by 6 bases, leaving 13 bases between them. This CDR3 contains 14 residues.

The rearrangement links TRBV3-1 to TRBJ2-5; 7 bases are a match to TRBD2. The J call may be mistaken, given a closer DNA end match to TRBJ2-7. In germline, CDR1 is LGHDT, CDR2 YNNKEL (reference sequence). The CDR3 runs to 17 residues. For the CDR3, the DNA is TGTGCCAGCAGCCAAGTACCTAGCGGACAAAGGAAGTACGAGCAGTACTTC. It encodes CASSQVPSGQRKYEQYF.

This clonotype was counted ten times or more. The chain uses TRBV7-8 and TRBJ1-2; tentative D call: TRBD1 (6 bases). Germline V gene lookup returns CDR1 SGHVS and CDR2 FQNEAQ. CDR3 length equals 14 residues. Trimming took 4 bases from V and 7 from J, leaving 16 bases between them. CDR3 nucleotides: TGTGCCAGCAGCTCGGAACAGGGTCTGGGTGGCTACACCTTC. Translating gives CASSSEQGLGGYTF.

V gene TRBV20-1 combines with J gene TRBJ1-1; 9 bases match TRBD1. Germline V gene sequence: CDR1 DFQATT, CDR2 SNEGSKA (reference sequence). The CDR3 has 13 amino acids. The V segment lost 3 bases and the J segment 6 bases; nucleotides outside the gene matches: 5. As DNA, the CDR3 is TGCAGTGCTAGCTACAGGGGGCATGCTGAAGCTTTCTTT. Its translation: CSASYRGHAEAFF.

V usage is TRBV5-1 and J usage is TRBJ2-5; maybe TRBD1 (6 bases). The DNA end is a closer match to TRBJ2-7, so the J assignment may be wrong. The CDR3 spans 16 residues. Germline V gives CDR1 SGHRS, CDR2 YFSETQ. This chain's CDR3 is CASSLASGAQTYEQYF. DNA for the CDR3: TGCGCCAGCAGCTTGGCCTCAGGGGCCCAAACCTACGAGCAGTACTTC.

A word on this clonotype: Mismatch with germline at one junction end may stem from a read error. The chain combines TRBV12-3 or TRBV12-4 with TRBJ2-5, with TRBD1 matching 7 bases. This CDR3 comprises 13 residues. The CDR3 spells CAGSPGTEETQYF. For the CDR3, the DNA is TGTGCCGGCAGTCCGGGGACAGAAGAGACCCAGTACTTC.

The CDR3 DNA sequence: TGTGCCTGGACAGGGGGGAGTAGGACAGATACGCAGTATTTT. Its translation is CAWTGGSRTDTQYF. The chain is built from TRBV30 and TRBJ2-3, with TRBD1 as a possible D gene (7 bases). The CDR3 runs to 14 residues. Trimming took 4 bases from V and 3 from J, leaving 14 bases between them. The V gene's germline CDR1 is GTSNPN and CDR2 SVGIG (reference sequence).

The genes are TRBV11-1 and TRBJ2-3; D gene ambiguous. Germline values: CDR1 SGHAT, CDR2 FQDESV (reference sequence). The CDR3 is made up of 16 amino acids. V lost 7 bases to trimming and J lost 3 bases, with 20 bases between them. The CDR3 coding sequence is TGTGCCAGCAAAGCTGTCAGCCTAGGTGGTACAGATACGCAGTATTTT. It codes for CASKAVSLGGTDTQYF.

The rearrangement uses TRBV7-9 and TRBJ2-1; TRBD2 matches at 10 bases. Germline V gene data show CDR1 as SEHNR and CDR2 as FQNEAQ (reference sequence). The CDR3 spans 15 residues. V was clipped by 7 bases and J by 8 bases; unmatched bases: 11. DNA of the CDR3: TGTGCCAGCAACCCGGGACTAGCGATAATCGATGAGCAGTTCTTC. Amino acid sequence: CASNPGLAIIDEQFF.

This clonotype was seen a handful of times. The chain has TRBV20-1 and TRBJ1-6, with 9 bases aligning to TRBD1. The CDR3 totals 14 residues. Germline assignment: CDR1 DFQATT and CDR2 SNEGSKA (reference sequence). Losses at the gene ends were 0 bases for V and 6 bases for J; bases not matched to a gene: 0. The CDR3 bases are TGCAGTGCTAGAGAGGACAGGGGTAATTCACCCCTCCACTTT. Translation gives CSAREDRGNSPLHF.

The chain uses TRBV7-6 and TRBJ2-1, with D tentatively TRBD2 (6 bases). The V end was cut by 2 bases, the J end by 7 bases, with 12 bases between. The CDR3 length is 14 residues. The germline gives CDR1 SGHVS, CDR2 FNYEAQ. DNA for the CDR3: TGTGCCAGCAGCTTATTCCCTAGCGTGAATGAGCAGTTCTTC. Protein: CASSLFPSVNEQFF.

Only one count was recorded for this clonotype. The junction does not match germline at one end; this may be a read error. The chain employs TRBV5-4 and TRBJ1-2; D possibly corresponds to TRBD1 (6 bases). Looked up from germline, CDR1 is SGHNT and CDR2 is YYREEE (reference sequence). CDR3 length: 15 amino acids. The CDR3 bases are TGTGCCAGCAGCTCAAGGACAGATACTAACCATGGCTACACCTTC. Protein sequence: CASSSRTDTNHGYTF.

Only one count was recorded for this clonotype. CDR3 loop: CASSFASFNSPLHF. CDR3 coding DNA: TGTGCCAGCAGCTTTGCCAGCTTCAATTCACCCCTCCACTTT. The gene calls are TRBV7-3 and TRBJ1-6; the D is unclear. This CDR3 is built from 14 residues. Germline V gives CDR1 SGHTA, CDR2 FQGTGA. The V and J ends lost 3 bases and 7 bases respectively, with 10 bases between them.

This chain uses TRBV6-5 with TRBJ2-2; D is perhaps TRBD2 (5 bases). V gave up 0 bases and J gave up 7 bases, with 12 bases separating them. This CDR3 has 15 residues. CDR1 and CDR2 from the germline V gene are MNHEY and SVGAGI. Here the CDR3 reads CASSYSILAFGELFF. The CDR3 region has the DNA TGTGCCAGCAGTTACTCGATTTTAGCGTTCGGGGAGCTGTTTTTT.

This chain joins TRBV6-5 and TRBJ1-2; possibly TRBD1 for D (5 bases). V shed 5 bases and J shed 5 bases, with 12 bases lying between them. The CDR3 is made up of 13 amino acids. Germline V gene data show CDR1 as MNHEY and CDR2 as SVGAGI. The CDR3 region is CASSRRESYGYTF. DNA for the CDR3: TGTGCCAGCAGTCGCAGGGAATCTTATGGCTACACCTTC.

Here the CDR3 reads CASSFNRGTEAFF. CDR3 coding DNA: TGTGCCAGCAGTTTCAACAGGGGCACTGAAGCTTTCTTT. This chain uses TRBV12-3 or TRBV12-4 with TRBJ1-1, with 7 bases matching TRBD1. This CDR3 is built from 13 residues. V shed 3 bases, J shed 4 bases, and the junction held 2 bases outside the gene matches.